The rows below give T cell receptor beta chains drawn from one sample of a study of neurological immune-mediated disorders. TCRdb analysed the 5' RACE reads with MiXCR anew, one entry per CDR3 protein. This sample has tens of thousands of distinct CDR3 sequences, with roughly 13% found just once. The sample taken for sequencing was PBMCs. These receptors all come from an older woman with HTLV-1-associated myelopathy (HAM/TSP). Each CDR3 is given with its conserved first and last residue. A D gene is named only where the DNA matches it firmly. Clone size is shown for a subset of rows, as once, few, many or a class of expanded clone.

V,J,size,D,CDR3,DNA
TRBV6-1,TRBJ2-4,many,NA,CASASSLAKNIQYF,TGTGCCAGCGCCTCGAGTCTAGCCAAAAACATTCAGTACTTC
TRBV7-2,TRBJ2-7,many,TRBD2,CASSPGLAGGVSREQYF,TGTGCCAGCAGCCCCGGACTAGCGGGAGGAGTAAGTCGCGAGCAGTACTTC
TRBV14,TRBJ2-1,many,TRBD2,CASSLGLAEGGEQFF,TGTGCCAGCAGCCTCGGACTAGCGGAAGGGGGTGAGCAGTTCTTC
TRBV29-1,TRBJ1-4,NA,NA,CSFRGNNEKLLF,TGCAGCTTCAGGGGAAACAATGAAAAACTGCTTTTT
TRBV2,TRBJ2-5,many,TRBD2,CASSEGGSNQETQYF,TGTGCCAGCAGTGAAGGCGGGAGCAACCAAGAGACCCAGTACTTC
TRBV29-1,TRBJ2-5,many,NA,CSVDGHQETQYF,TGCAGCGTTGACGGGCACCAAGAGACCCAGTACTTC
TRBV20-1,TRBJ2-7,many,TRBD2,CSAKDGRGEFRQYF,TGCAGTGCTAAGGACGGTCGGGGGGAGTTCCGGCAGTACTTC
TRBV7-6,TRBJ2-2,NA,NA,CASSKRENGELFF,TGTGCCAGCAGCAAGCGAGAGAACGGGGAGCTGTTTTTT
TRBV7-9,TRBJ2-1,many,TRBD1,CASSLAGTGDNNEQFF,TGTGCCAGCAGCTTAGCAGGGACAGGGGACAACAATGAGCAGTTCTTC
TRBV5-1,TRBJ2-5,many,TRBD2,CASSPPLLLAGAGETQYF,TGCGCCAGCAGCCCACCCCTTCTACTAGCGGGAGCGGGGGAGACCCAGTACTTC